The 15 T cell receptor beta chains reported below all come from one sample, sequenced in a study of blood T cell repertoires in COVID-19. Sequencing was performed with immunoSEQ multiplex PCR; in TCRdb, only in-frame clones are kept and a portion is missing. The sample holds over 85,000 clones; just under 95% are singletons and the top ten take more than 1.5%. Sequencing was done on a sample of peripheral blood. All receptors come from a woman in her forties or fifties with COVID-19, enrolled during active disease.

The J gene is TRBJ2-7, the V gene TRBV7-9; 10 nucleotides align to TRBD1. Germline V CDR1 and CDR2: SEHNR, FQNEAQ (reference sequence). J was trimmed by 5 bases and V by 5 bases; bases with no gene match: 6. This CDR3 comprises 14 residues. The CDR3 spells CASSLGQGGHEQYF. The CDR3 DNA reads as TGTGCCAGCAGCCTTGGACAGGGGGGACACGAGCAGTACTTC.

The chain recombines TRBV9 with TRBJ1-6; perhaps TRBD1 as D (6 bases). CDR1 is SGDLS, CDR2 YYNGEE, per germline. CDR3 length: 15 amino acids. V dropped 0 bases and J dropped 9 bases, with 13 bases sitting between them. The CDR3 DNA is TGTGCCAGCAGCGTAGCTCTACAGGGCGGTTCACCCCTCCACTTT. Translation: CASSVALQGGSPLHF. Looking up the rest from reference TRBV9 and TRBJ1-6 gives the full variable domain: DSGVTQTPKHLITATGQRVTLRCSPRSGDLSVYWYQQSLDQGLQFLIQYYNGEERAKGNILERFSAQQFPDLHSELNLSSLELGDSALYFCASSVALQGGSPLHFGNGTRLTVT.

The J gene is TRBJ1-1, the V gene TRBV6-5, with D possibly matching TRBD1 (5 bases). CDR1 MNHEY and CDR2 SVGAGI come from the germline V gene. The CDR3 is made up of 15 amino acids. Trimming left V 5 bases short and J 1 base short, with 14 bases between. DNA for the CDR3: TGTGCCAGCAGTCGGGGGGTCCTGGAGAACACTGAAGCTTTCTTT. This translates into CASSRGVLENTEAFF.

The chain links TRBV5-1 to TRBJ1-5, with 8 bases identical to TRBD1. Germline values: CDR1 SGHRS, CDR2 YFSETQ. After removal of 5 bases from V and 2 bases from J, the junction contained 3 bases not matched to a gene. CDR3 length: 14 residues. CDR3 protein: CASSSTGGNQPQHF. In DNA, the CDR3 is TGCGCCAGCAGTTCGACAGGGGGCAATCAGCCCCAGCATTTT.

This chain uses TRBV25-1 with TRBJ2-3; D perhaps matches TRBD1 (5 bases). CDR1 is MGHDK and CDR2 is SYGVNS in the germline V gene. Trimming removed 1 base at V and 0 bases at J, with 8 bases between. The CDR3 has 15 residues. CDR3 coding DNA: TGTGCCAGCAGTGAATCAGGGCGGAGCACAGATACGCAGTATTTT. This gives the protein CASSESGRSTDTQYF.

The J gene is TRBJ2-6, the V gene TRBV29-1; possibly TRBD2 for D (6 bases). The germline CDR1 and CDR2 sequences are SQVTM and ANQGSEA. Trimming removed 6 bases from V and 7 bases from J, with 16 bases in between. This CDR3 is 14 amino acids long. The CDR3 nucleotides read TGCAGCGTGGGGGGACTCCGGCAAGCCAACGTCCTGACTTTC. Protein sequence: CSVGGLRQANVLTF.

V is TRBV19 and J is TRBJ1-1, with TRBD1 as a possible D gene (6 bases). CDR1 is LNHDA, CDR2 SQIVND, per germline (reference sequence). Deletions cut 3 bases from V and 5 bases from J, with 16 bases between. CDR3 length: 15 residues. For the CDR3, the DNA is TGTGCCAGTAGTATCGGGCACAGGGTTAGGACTGAAGCTTTCTTT. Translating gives CASSIGHRVRTEAFF. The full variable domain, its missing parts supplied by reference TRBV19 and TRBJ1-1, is DGGITQSPKYLFRKEGQNVTLSCEQNLNHDAMYWYRQDPGQGLRLIYYSQIVNDFQKGDIAEGYSVSREKKESFPLTVTSAQKNPTAFYLCASSIGHRVRTEAFFGQGTRLTVV.

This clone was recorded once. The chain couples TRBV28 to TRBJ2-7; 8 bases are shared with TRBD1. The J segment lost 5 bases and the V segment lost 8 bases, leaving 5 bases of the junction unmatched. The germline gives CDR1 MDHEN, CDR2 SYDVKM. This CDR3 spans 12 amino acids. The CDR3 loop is CASLDRGNEQYF. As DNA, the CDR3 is TGTGCCAGCTTAGACAGGGGAAACGAGCAGTACTTC.

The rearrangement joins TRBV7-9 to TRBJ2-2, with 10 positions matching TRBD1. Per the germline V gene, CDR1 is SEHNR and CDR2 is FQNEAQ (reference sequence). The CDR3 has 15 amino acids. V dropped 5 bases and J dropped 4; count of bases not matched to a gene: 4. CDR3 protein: CASSPWTGGTGELFF. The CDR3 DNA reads TGTGCCAGCAGCCCCTGGACAGGGGGCACCGGGGAGCTGTTTTTT.

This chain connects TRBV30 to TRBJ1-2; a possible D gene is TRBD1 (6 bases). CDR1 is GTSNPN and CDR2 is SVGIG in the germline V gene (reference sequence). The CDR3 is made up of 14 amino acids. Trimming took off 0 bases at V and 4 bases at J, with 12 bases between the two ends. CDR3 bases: TGTGCCTGGAGTGTAGGGGGGGACGGCTATGGCTACACCTTC. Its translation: CAWSVGGDGYGYTF.

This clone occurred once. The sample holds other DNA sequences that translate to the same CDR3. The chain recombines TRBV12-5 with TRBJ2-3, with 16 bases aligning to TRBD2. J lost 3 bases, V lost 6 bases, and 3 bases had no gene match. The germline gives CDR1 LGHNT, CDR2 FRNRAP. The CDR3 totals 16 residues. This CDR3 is CASGLGLAGGTDTQYF. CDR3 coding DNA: TGTGCTAGTGGCCTGGGACTAGCGGGGGGGACAGATACGCAGTATTTT.

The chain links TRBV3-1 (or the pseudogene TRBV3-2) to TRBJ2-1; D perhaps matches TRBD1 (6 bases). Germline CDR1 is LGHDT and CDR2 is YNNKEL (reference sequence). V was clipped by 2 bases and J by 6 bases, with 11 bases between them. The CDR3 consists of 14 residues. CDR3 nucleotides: TGTGCCAGCAGCCAAACCCACAGGGCCAATGAGCAGTTCTTC. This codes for CASSQTHRANEQFF.

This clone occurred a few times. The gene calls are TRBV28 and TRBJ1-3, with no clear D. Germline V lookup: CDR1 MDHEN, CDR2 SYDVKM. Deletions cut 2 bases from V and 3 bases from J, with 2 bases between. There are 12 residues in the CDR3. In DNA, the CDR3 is TGTGCCAGCAGTTTACGTGGAAACACCATATATTTT. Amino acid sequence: CASSLRGNTIYF.

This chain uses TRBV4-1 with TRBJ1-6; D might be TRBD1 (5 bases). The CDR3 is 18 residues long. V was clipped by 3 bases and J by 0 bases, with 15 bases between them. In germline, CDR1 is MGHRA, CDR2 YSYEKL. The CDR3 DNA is TGCGCCAGCAGCCACTCCGGGACTCAGAGCTCCTATAATTCACCCCTCCACTTT. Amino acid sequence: CASSHSGTQSSYNSPLHF.

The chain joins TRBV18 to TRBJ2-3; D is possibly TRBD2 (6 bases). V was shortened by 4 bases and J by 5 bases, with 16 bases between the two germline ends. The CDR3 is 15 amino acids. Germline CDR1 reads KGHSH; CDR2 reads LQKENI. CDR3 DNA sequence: TGTGCCAGCTCACTGCGGACCGGGGGAGGAGATACGCAGTATTTT. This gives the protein CASSLRTGGGDTQYF.